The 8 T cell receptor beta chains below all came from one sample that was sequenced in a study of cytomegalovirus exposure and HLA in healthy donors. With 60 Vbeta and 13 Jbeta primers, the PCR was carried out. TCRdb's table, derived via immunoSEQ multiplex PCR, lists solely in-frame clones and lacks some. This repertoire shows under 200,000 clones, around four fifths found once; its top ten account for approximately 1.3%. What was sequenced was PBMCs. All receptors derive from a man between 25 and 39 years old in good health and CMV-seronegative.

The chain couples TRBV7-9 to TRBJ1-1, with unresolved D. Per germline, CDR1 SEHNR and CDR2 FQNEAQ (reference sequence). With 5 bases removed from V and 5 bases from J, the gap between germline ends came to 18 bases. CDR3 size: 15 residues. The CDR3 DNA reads TGTGCCAGCAGCATCGCATCGGGCGGAGGGACTGAAGCTTTCTTT. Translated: CASSIASGGGTEAFF.

CDR3 DNA: TGTGCCACCAGCAGTGTTGTCGGAAGGACTAGCGGTACCTACGAGCAGTACTTC. It codes for CATSSVVGRTSGTYEQYF. The J gene is TRBJ2-7, the V gene TRBV15; TRBD2 agrees at 10 bases. From germline, CDR1 is LNHNV and CDR2 YYDKDF (reference sequence). CDR3 length equals 18 residues. The trim removed 3 bases at V and 2 bases at J, leaving 13 bases unmatched.

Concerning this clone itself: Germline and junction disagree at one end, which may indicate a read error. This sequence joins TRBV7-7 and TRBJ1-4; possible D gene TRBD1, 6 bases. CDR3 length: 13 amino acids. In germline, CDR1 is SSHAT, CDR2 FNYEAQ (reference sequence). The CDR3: CASSRGAREKLFF. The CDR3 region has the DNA TGTGCTAGCAGTCGGGGGGCGAGGGAAAAACTGTTTTTT.

CDR3 region: CASSPGGLPDTQYF. CDR3 DNA sequence: TGCGCCAGCAGCCCGGGAGGGCTGCCAGATACGCAGTATTTT. V gene TRBV10-1 combines with J gene TRBJ2-3, with 8 bases matching TRBD2. V shed 6 bases and J 4 bases; nucleotides not matched to a gene: 6. This CDR3 contains 14 residues. Germline V lookup: CDR1 WNHNN, CDR2 SYGVQD (reference sequence).

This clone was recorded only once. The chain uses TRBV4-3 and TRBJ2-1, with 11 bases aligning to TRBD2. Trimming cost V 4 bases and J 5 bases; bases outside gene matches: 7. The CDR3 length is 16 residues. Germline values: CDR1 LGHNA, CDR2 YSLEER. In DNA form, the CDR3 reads TGCGCCAGCAGCCCCCTAGGGACTAGCGGAAACAATGAGCAGTTCTTC. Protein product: CASSPLGTSGNNEQFF.

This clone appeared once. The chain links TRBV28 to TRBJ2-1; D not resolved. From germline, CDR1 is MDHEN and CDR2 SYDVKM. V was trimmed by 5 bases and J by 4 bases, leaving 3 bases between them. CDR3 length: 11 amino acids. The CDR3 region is CASSQYNEQFF. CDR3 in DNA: TGTGCCAGCAGTCAATACAATGAGCAGTTCTTC.

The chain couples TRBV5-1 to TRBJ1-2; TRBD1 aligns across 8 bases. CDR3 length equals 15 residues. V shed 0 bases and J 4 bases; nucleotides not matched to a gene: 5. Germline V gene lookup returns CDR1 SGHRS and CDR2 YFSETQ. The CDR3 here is CASSLAGGTSYGYTF. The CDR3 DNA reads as TGCGCCAGCAGCTTGGCAGGGGGCACAAGCTATGGCTACACCTTC. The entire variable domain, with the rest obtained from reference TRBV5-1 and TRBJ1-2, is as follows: KAGVTQTPRYLIKTRGQQVTLSCSPISGHRSVSWYQQTPGQGLQFLFEYFSETQRNKGNFPGRFSGRQFSNSRSEMNVSTLELGDSALYLCASSLAGGTSYGYTFGSGTRLTVV.

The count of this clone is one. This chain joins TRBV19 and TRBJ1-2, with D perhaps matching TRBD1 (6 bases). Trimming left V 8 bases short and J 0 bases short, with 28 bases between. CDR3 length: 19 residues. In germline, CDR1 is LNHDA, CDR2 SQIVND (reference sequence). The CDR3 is CASSKTGRGSAGANYGYTF. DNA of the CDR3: TGTGCCAGTTCCAAGACCGGCAGGGGCAGCGCCGGAGCTAACTATGGCTACACCTTC. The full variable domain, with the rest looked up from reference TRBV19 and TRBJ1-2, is DGGITQSPKYLFRKEGQNVTLSCEQNLNHDAMYWYRQDPGQGLRLIYYSQIVNDFQKGDIAEGYSVSREKKESFPLTVTSAQKNPTAFYLCASSKTGRGSAGANYGYTFGSGTRLTVV.